This is a list of T cell receptor beta chains from one sample in a study of blood T cell repertoires in COVID-19. Clones were sequenced by immunoSEQ multiplex PCR, and TCRdb holds only the in-frame ones, with some missing. The sample holds about 170,000 clones; about 89% are singletons and the top ten take approximately 0.8%. Sample: PBMCs or T cells enriched from blood (not recorded which). The receptors derive from a woman aged 18-29 years who had recovered from COVID-19. Each CDR3 is given without its conserved first and last residue.

J gene,V gene,CDR3 protein
TRBJ1-4,TRBV25-1,ASSGGTGKLF
TRBJ2-1,TRBV5-5,ASSLGTSGTGEQF
TRBJ2-5,TRBV19,ASSEGAETQY
TRBJ1-2,TRBV2,ASRDRGNYGYT
TRBJ2-5,TRBV9,ASSGQLAGGSQY
TRBJ2-3,TRBV19,ASRTSGGIGDTQY
TRBJ2-5,TRBV6-5,ASRPGLEGETQY
TRBJ1-5,TRBV19,ASSQQEYSNQPQH
TRBJ2-7,TRBV5-1,ASSLVTGGVYEQY
TRBJ2-5,TRBV2,ASSAVASGSKTQY
TRBJ2-1,TRBV5-1,ASSLAGAHNEQF
TRBJ2-1,TRBV12-3/TRBV12-4,ASGTGSYNEQF
TRBJ2-7,TRBV6-1,ASSESPRVSYEQY
TRBJ2-7,TRBV6-6,ASSSSILRGRYEQY
TRBJ2-4,TRBV28,ASSSSSGNIQY
TRBJ2-2,TRBV5-1,ASSWGGTGELF
TRBJ2-3,TRBV2,ASSYQGQTDTQY
TRBJ1-1,TRBV10-3,AISAREGGGAF
TRBJ1-1,TRBV5-6,ASRDRGTGTEAF
TRBJ2-3,TRBV3-1/TRBV3-2,ASSQSLAGEGDTQY
TRBJ2-5,TRBV28,ASTTRGAGPLGQETQY
TRBJ1-2,TRBV25-1,ASTPDSYGYT
TRBJ1-4,TRBV28,ASRKREGHREKLF
TRBJ2-7,TRBV5-4,ASRGSAGQGGYEQY
TRBJ2-7,TRBV7-9,ASSPSAEQY
TRBJ1-1,TRBV5-1,ASSTGVGVTDTEAF
TRBJ2-3,TRBV6-1,ASSDRGRSDTQY
TRBJ1-2,TRBV6-5,ASSYNSPYGYT
TRBJ2-3,TRBV4-1,ASSQDTGRGTDTQY
TRBJ2-1,TRBV2,ASSDPSSSFRF
TRBJ1-1,TRBV27,ASRWVAGYTEAF
TRBJ2-7,TRBV28,ASRTGTGGIIAYEQY
TRBJ2-5,TRBV2,ASSEMRKEETQY
TRBJ2-7,TRBV18,ASSPPGARSREQY
TRBJ2-5,TRBV10-3,AISGSGTEETQY
TRBJ2-2,TRBV6-5,ASSFGGELF
TRBJ1-6,TRBV7-3,ASSVISNSPLH
TRBJ2-1,TRBV3-1/TRBV3-2,ASSQERSGSGQF
TRBJ1-1,TRBV11-1,ASSAYRGRNTEAF
TRBJ1-1,TRBV5-1,ASSLASLNTEAF
TRBJ2-7,TRBV7-6,ASSSRQGGYEQY
TRBJ1-1,TRBV7-9,ASSLDRSTEAF
TRBJ2-5,TRBV19,ASRLKETQY
TRBJ1-1,TRBV27,ASSFSTLNTEAF
TRBJ2-7,TRBV6-6,ASSYSSGGQTYEQY
TRBJ2-1,TRBV19,ASSIGLGVNEQF
TRBJ1-2,TRBV28,ASSSPGLGKNYGYT
TRBJ2-3,TRBV7-9,ASSSSGTSGRTTDTQY
TRBJ2-7,TRBV11-1,ASSLDRPYEQY
TRBJ2-7,TRBV4-1,ASSHDPVRASGGVSYEQY